This T cell receptor (beta chain) appears in the sequencing data of a study of T-cell reconstitution after alpha-beta-depleted transplantation in children. For TCRbeta, the library was prepared with unique molecular identifiers. TCRdb called the PCR reads again in MiXCR, with one record for every CDR3 protein. Seen here are roughly 220,000 distinct CDR3 sequences, more than 10% observed once, and the top ten hold roughly 2.6%. This clonotype was observed at least ten times. Trimming shortened V by 5 bases and J by 6 bases, and 7 bases separated the two germline ends. The CDR3 is made up of 11 amino acids. Germline values: CDR1 KGHDR, CDR2 SFDVKD.

The receptor comes from a human donor who donated a stem cell graft to a child with acute lymphoblastic leukemia. Sample: PBMCs from the stem cell graft donor, taken from the stem cell graft. The chain links TRBV24-1 to TRBJ2-7, with TRBD2 as a possible D gene (5 bases). CDR3 sequence: CATSGGGEQYF. As DNA, the CDR3 is TGTGCCACCAGTGGAGGAGGCGAGCAGTACTTC.